These 31 T cell receptor beta chains were sequenced from one sample in a study of T cells in Graves' hyperthyroidism and ophthalmopathy. RNA transcripts gave rise to amplified TCR beta CDR3 regions. First-round RT-PCR with HTBI primers amplified the TCR CDR3 region. In TCRdb, the multiplex PCR reads were re-called with MiXCR into one record per CDR3 protein. Of about 290,000 distinct CDR3 sequences listed, approximately 19% were seen once; the top ten hold about 40%. Sequenced input: blood. These receptors were obtained from a man aged 45-65 years with Graves' ophthalmopathy.

The sample holds many counts of this clonotype. The chain uses TRBV28 and TRBJ2-5, with 9 positions matching TRBD1. The CDR3 contains 16 residues. Germline loops: CDR1 MDHEN, CDR2 SYDVKM. J was trimmed by 4 bases and V by 4 bases; bases with no gene match: 10. Here the CDR3 reads CASSWPRDRVVETQYF. The DNA of the CDR3 is TGTGCCAGCAGTTGGCCTCGGGACAGGGTTGTAGAGACCCAGTACTTC.

In regard to this clonotype: This may be a read error, as it is one base from a much larger clone. The V gene is TRBV3-1, the J gene TRBJ2-7, with 13 nucleotides matching TRBD2. The CDR3 sequence is 14 residues long. Germline CDR1 reads LGHDT; CDR2 reads YNNKEL (reference sequence). The CDR3 DNA is TGTGCCGGCAGCCCCGGACTAGCGGGAGACGAGCAGTACTTC. Translation gives CAGSPGLAGDEQYF.

This clonotype was detected many times. This chain uses TRBV28 with TRBJ2-3; the match to TRBD1 covers 7 bases. Germline V gene data show CDR1 as MDHEN and CDR2 as SYDVKM. The CDR3 has 14 amino acids. J gave up 0 bases and V 7 bases, and 4 bases lay outside the gene matches. CDR3: CASTRTGSTDTQYF. CDR3 coding DNA: TGTGCCAGCACTCGGACAGGAAGCACAGATACGCAGTATTTT.

Details on this clonotype: The junction shows a germline mismatch at one end, possibly a read error. The chain recombines TRBV20-1 with TRBJ2-7, with D perhaps TRBD1 or TRBD2 (5 bases each). Germline CDR1 is DFQATT and CDR2 is SNEGSKA (reference sequence). The CDR3 extends over 12 amino acids. CDR3 nucleotides: TGCAGTGCCTGGGGGAAAGGCTACGAGCGGTACTTC. This encodes CSAWGKGYERYF.

This clonotype was counted many times. The V and J genes are TRBV20-1 and TRBJ1-1, with TRBD1 as a possible D gene (6 bases). The CDR3 has 14 residues. Deletions cut 4 bases from V and 5 bases from J, with 17 bases between. The V gene's germline CDR1 is DFQATT and CDR2 SNEGSKA (reference sequence). CDR3 DNA sequence: TGCAGTGCTACCGAGGGGGGGCTTGGGACTGAAGCTTTCTTT. As protein: CSATEGGLGTEAFF.

This clonotype was picked up many times. The rearrangement uses TRBV5-1 and TRBJ2-1, with D possibly matching TRBD2 (5 bases). CDR3 size: 16 residues. Per germline, CDR1 SGHRS and CDR2 YFSETQ. V lost 4 bases to trimming and J lost 0 bases, with 14 bases between them. The CDR3 DNA is TGCGCCAGCAGCCCCGGCCGTGGGAGCTCCTACAATGAGCAGTTCTTC. Protein product: CASSPGRGSSYNEQFF.

The chain links TRBV9 to TRBJ2-1; TRBD2 matches 9 bases. The V gene end was trimmed by 5 bases and the J gene end by 8 bases; junction bases not matched to a gene: 8. Per the germline V gene, CDR1 is SGDLS and CDR2 is YYNGEE. CDR3 size: 14 residues. The DNA for the CDR3 is TGTGCCAGCAGACCCGGGACTAGCCCTTATGAGCAGTTCTTC. Translation gives CASRPGTSPYEQFF. Combining the CDR3 with reference TRBV9 and TRBJ2-1 gives the whole variable domain DSGVTQTPKHLITATGQRVTLRCSPRSGDLSVYWYQQSLDQGLQFLIQYYNGEERAKGNILERFSAQQFPDLHSELNLSSLELGDSALYFCASRPGTSPYEQFFGPGTRLTVL.

The V and J genes are TRBV29-1 and TRBJ2-7; 8 positions match TRBD2. The trim removed 2 bases at V and 6 bases at J, leaving 6 bases unmatched. The CDR3 is 13 residues long. CDR1 and CDR2 (germline): SQVTM, ANQGSEA. The CDR3 here is CSVESPGGIEQYF. Here the CDR3 DNA reads TGCAGCGTTGAATCCCCGGGGGGGATCGAGCAGTACTTC.

The V gene is TRBV4-2, the J gene TRBJ2-1; D unresolved. Trimming removed 0 bases from V and 6 bases from J, with 3 bases in between. CDR3 length equals 12 residues. The germline V gene has CDR1 LGHNA and CDR2 YNFKEQ. The CDR3 DNA reads as TGTGCCAGCAGCCAAGATAGCAATGAGCAGTTCTTC. Residues: CASSQDSNEQFF.

In its sample, this clonotype was seen many times. The chain links TRBV5-5 to TRBJ1-1; 9 bases are shared with TRBD1. V trimming: 3 bases; J trimming: 5 bases; junction bases outside the gene matches: 5. This CDR3 contains 14 residues. Germline V gene data show CDR1 as SGHKS and CDR2 as YYEKEE (reference sequence). CDR3 sequence reads: CASSSEGQGTEAFF. The DNA of the CDR3 is TGTGCCAGCAGCTCCGAGGGACAGGGAACTGAAGCTTTCTTT.

This clonotype was recorded at least ten times. The rearrangement links TRBV5-1 to TRBJ2-1; 12 bases agree with TRBD2. V dropped 3 bases and J dropped 6; count of bases not matched to a gene: 7. Germline V gene sequence: CDR1 SGHRS, CDR2 YFSETQ. The CDR3 runs 16 residues. CDR3 nucleotide sequence: TGCGCCAGCAGCTCCCGGACTAGCGGGACGATCAATGAGCAGTTCTTC. It encodes CASSSRTSGTINEQFF.

The sample holds a few counts of this clonotype. This chain uses TRBV2 with TRBJ2-2, with D maybe TRBD1 (5 bases). Germline V gene sequence: CDR1 SNHLY, CDR2 FYNNEI. The CDR3 is 13 residues long. The germline V and J ends were trimmed by 6 bases and 7 bases, with 12 bases remaining between them. The CDR3 region has the DNA TGTGCCAGCAGCCCACAGGCCATCGGGGAGCTGTTTTTT. Encoded protein: CASSPQAIGELFF.

This clonotype was observed at least ten times. J is TRBJ2-1 and V is TRBV11-2; 15 bases fit TRBD2. CDR1 and CDR2 from the germline V gene are SGHAT and FQNNGV. This CDR3 spans 19 amino acids. Germline trimming cut 5 bases from V and 0 bases from J; bases unmatched to any gene: 8. CDR3 amino acids: CASSRGLAGGRSSYNEQFF. Written as DNA, the CDR3 is TGTGCCAGCAGCCGTGGACTAGCGGGAGGGCGGAGCTCCTACAATGAGCAGTTCTTC.

This clonotype was seen many times. This chain links TRBV30 with TRBJ1-1, with 9 bases aligning to TRBD1. Trimming took 2 bases from V and 4 from J; bases not matched to a gene: 5. The CDR3 covers 14 residues. The V gene's germline CDR1 is GTSNPN and CDR2 SVGIG (reference sequence). The chain's CDR3 is CAWSPTGGSTEAFF. CDR3 DNA sequence: TGTGCCTGGAGTCCGACAGGGGGGAGCACTGAAGCTTTCTTT.

V gene TRBV15 combines with J gene TRBJ2-6, with 8 bases lining up with TRBD1. Germline lookup yields CDR1 LNHNV and CDR2 YYDKDF (reference sequence). This CDR3 is built from 19 residues. V lost 0 bases, J lost 3 bases, and 10 bases stayed unmatched. This chain's CDR3 is CATSRDRGQGALGANVLTF. In DNA form, the CDR3 reads TGTGCCACCAGCAGAGATAGAGGGCAGGGGGCCCTTGGGGCCAACGTCCTGACTTTC. Full variable domain (rest looked up from reference TRBV15 and TRBJ2-6): DAMVIQNPRYQVTQFGKPVTLSCSQTLNHNVMYWYQQKSSQAPKLLFHYYDKDFNNEADTPDNFQSRRPNTSFCFLDIRSPGLGDTAMYLCATSRDRGQGALGANVLTFGAGSRLTVL.

The sample holds many counts of this clonotype. The chain is built from TRBV4-2 and TRBJ2-1; 8 nucleotides match TRBD2. Germline V gives CDR1 LGHNA, CDR2 YNFKEQ. J was trimmed by 1 base and V by 4 bases; bases with no gene match: 6. This CDR3 has 16 residues. This CDR3 reads CASSPLAGGSYNEQFF. The CDR3 bases are TGTGCCAGCAGCCCTCTAGCGGGCGGGTCCTACAATGAGCAGTTCTTC.

The CDR3: CAIRASDGRANTGELFF. The CDR3 region has the DNA TGTGCCATCAGGGCCTCGGACGGCAGGGCAAACACCGGGGAGCTGTTTTTT. J is TRBJ2-2 and V is TRBV10-3; D is possibly TRBD1 (5 bases). V was trimmed by 6 bases and J by 2 bases, leaving 19 bases between them. Per the germline V gene, CDR1 is ENHRY and CDR2 is SYGVKD. This CDR3 is built from 17 residues.

Many counts were recorded for this clonotype. The rearrangement links TRBV7-3 to TRBJ2-2, with unresolved D. V lost 3 bases and J lost 4, with 15 bases in between. The CDR3 runs 16 residues. The germline gives CDR1 SGHTA, CDR2 FQGTGA. This CDR3 is CASSFLGSRTTGELFF. The CDR3 DNA follows: TGTGCCAGCAGCTTCTTAGGATCTAGAACCACCGGGGAGCTGTTTTTT.

The sample holds many counts of this clonotype. The rearrangement uses TRBV28 and TRBJ2-7; the match to TRBD1 covers 7 bases. In germline, CDR1 is MDHEN, CDR2 SYDVKM. J was trimmed by 6 bases and V by 6 bases; bases with no gene match: 11. The CDR3 runs 14 residues. The chain's CDR3 is CASRLTYSGGEQYF. The CDR3 DNA sequence: TGTGCCAGCAGGCTGACTTATTCAGGGGGCGAGCAGTACTTC.

This clonotype was detected a few times. This chain uses TRBV3-1 with TRBJ2-2; no reliable D call. V lost 4 bases to trimming and J lost 4 bases, with 10 bases between them. CDR3 length: 14 residues. Germline CDR1 is LGHDT and CDR2 is YNNKEL (reference sequence). CDR3 nucleotide sequence: TGTGCCAGCAGCCCGGACCTAATCACCGGGGAGCTGTTTTTT. It translates to CASSPDLITGELFF. Drawing the rest from reference TRBV3-1 and TRBJ2-2, the complete variable domain is DTAVSQTPKYLVTQMGNDKSIKCEQNLGHDTMYWYKQDSKKFLKIMFSYNNKELIINETVPNRFSPKSPDKAHLNLHINSLELGDSAVYFCASSPDLITGELFFGEGSRLTVL.

This clonotype was found many times. The chain carries TRBV20-1 and TRBJ2-3; D might be TRBD1 or TRBD2, each matching 6 bases. V was cut by 1 base and J by 2 bases, with 16 bases left in between. Germline V gene data show CDR1 as DFQATT and CDR2 as SNEGSKA (reference sequence). This CDR3 contains 16 residues. DNA of the CDR3: TGCAGTGCTAGAGGAGGGCGGAGGGGGGTCACAGATACGCAGTATTTT. Its protein product is CSARGGRRGVTDTQYF.

This clonotype was counted many times. The rearrangement joins TRBV6-1 to TRBJ1-1; the match to TRBD1 covers 8 bases. The germline CDR1 and CDR2 sequences are MNHNS and SASEGT. The CDR3 spans 14 residues. J gave up 1 base and V 5 bases, and 3 bases lay outside the gene matches. CDR3 in amino acids: CASSHTGGNTEAFF. In DNA form, the CDR3 reads TGTGCCAGCAGTCATACAGGGGGGAACACTGAAGCTTTCTTT.

This clonotype was observed many times. The chain links TRBV27 to TRBJ2-1; D possibly corresponds to TRBD2 (6 bases). Germline V CDR1 and CDR2: MNHEY, SMNVEV (reference sequence). CDR3 length: 20 amino acids. The V and J ends lost 2 bases and 2 bases respectively, with 25 bases between them. This chain's CDR3 is CASSLKASANSLWTYNEQFF. The CDR3 coding sequence is TGTGCCAGCAGTTTAAAGGCTAGCGCCAACTCCCTTTGGACCTACAATGAGCAGTTCTTC.

The chain recombines TRBV28 with TRBJ2-1, with 8 bases matching TRBD1. The germline V gene has CDR1 MDHEN and CDR2 SYDVKM. This CDR3 is built from 15 residues. V gave up 7 bases and J gave up 7 bases; unmatched junction bases: 12. The CDR3 loop reads CASTQGQVGGNEQFF. The CDR3 DNA reads as TGTGCCAGCACTCAGGGACAGGTAGGGGGGAATGAGCAGTTCTTC.

The rearrangement links TRBV10-2 to TRBJ2-3; 8 bases agree with TRBD1. This CDR3 spans 12 amino acids. Trimming cost V 8 bases and J 8 bases; bases outside gene matches: 6. The germline V gene encodes CDR1 WSHSY and CDR2 SAAADI. The CDR3 is CASGQGQGTQYF. CDR3 bases: TGCGCCAGCGGACAGGGTCAGGGTACGCAGTATTTT.

This clonotype was found many times. The chain carries TRBV2 and TRBJ2-5; no reliable D call. The CDR3 is 12 amino acids. V lost 7 bases to trimming and J lost 2 bases, with 8 bases between them. Germline CDR1 and CDR2: SNHLY and FYNNEI. The CDR3 nucleotides read TGTGCCAGCAATGGAGCTCAAGAGACCCAGTACTTC. Translation: CASNGAQETQYF.

This clonotype was counted at least ten times. This chain connects TRBV3-1 to TRBJ1-4; D is ambiguous. V lost 7 bases to trimming and J lost 7 bases, with 16 bases between them. CDR1 is LGHDT, CDR2 YNNKEL, per germline (reference sequence). The CDR3 spans 14 residues. The CDR3 protein is CASNLSWGGEKLFF. The CDR3 nucleotides are TGTGCCAGCAACCTCTCGTGGGGTGGTGAAAAACTGTTTTTT.

This clonotype was seen repeatedly, ten times or more. The V and J genes are TRBV11-2 and TRBJ2-7; tentative D call: TRBD2 (6 bases). This CDR3 comprises 12 residues. V was clipped by 4 bases and J by 11 bases, with 15 bases between them. Looked up from germline, CDR1 is SGHAT and CDR2 is FQNNGV. CDR3 bases: TGTGCCAGCAGCTGGAGGGACCAGCAGGAGTACTTC. Protein product: CASSWRDQQEYF.

This clonotype has more than one count but fewer than ten. The chain has TRBV13 and TRBJ2-7; TRBD2 agrees at 11 bases. The CDR3 length is 15 residues. The ends lost 4 bases at V and 4 bases at J; junction bases unmatched: 6. Germline values: CDR1 PRHDT, CDR2 FYEKMQ (reference sequence). The CDR3 nucleotides are TGTGCCAGCAGCTCCTCTAGCGGGAGGTCGTACGAGCAGTACTTC. Protein product: CASSSSSGRSYEQYF.

This rearrangement joins TRBV6-1 to TRBJ2-7; possible D gene TRBD2, 5 bases. The CDR3 totals 14 residues. CDR1 is MNHNS and CDR2 is SASEGT in the germline V gene. V lost 6 bases and J lost 7, with 19 bases in between. The CDR3 region has the DNA TGTGCCAGCAGCCGCGAACTCCCTCCGGGGGAGCAGTACTTC. It translates to CASSRELPPGEQYF.

There are many counts of this clonotype. V and J are TRBV3-1 and TRBJ1-5; D remains ambiguous. This CDR3 spans 15 amino acids. Trimming shortened V by 4 bases and J by 3 bases, and 13 bases separated the two germline ends. Per the germline V gene, CDR1 is LGHDT and CDR2 is YNNKEL (reference sequence). The CDR3 is CASSPDVRFNQPQHF. DNA for the CDR3: TGTGCCAGCAGCCCGGATGTGCGGTTCAATCAGCCCCAGCATTTT.